Shown below are 32 T cell receptor beta chains from a single sample sequenced in a study of regulatory T cells in long-lasting Graves disease. Time point noted: newly diagnosed GD, antithyroid drugs for less than 3 months. From RNA extracted from PBMCs, the TCR library was made. According to the study, TCR beta libraries were built with iRepertoire HTBI primers and CDR3-region Arm-PCR. From the multiplex PCR reads, TCRdb called clonotypes with MiXCR, one entry per CDR3 protein. The sample lists about 370,000 distinct CDR3 sequences, 15% occurring once. The material was peripheral blood mononuclear cells (PBMCs), obtained at new diagnosis, from a patient treated with antithyroid drugs. The receptors come from a female donor with Graves disease.

The table lists this clonotype with a few counts. V usage is TRBV6-2 or TRBV6-3 and J usage is TRBJ2-7, with 7 bases that match TRBD2. The CDR3 totals 14 residues. The germline V gene encodes CDR1 MNHEY and CDR2 SVGEGT. V shed 6 bases, J shed 2 bases, and the junction held 7 bases outside the gene matches. The CDR3 sequence: CASRGGGTPYEQYF. Written as DNA, the CDR3 is TGTGCCAGCAGGGGGGGGGGTACCCCCTACGAGCAGTACTTC.

This clonotype was detected many times. This chain joins TRBV12-3 or TRBV12-4 and TRBJ1-5; D unclear. This CDR3 is 14 amino acids long. Trimming pared 3 bases from V and 0 bases from J, leaving 6 bases between. This chain's CDR3 is CASSFVSSNQPQHF. CDR3 bases: TGTGCCAGCAGTTTTGTTTCTAGCAATCAGCCCCAGCATTTT.

Comment on this clonotype: A single base separates this from a much larger clone, so it may be a read error. The chain combines TRBV7-3 with TRBJ2-1; 10 positions match TRBD1. J gave up 7 bases and V 5 bases, and 5 bases lay outside the gene matches. The CDR3 contains 14 residues. Germline V lookup: CDR1 SGHTA, CDR2 FQGTGA. CDR3 amino acids: CASSARDRGNEQFF. CDR3 nucleotides: TGTGCCAGCAGCGCCAGGGACAGGGGAAATGAGCAGTTCTTC. Full variable domain (remainder filled in from reference TRBV7-3 and TRBJ2-1): GAGVSQTPSNKVTEKGKYVELRCDPISGHTALYWYRQSLGQGPEFLIYFQGTGAADDSGLPNDRFFAVRPEGSVSTLKIQRTERGDSAVYLCASSARDRGNEQFFGPGTRLTVL.

V usage is TRBV12-3 or TRBV12-4 and J usage is TRBJ2-5; a weak D match, TRBD2 (6 bases). The CDR3 is made up of 15 amino acids. Trimming took off 4 bases at V and 4 bases at J, with 16 bases between the two ends. The CDR3 loop is CASSYTQPGGETQYF. Written as DNA, the CDR3 is TGTGCCAGCAGTTATACCCAACCCGGGGGAGAGACCCAGTACTTC.

This clonotype was observed many times. The chain couples TRBV11-2 to TRBJ1-4; TRBD1 might be the D (5 bases). V gave up 2 bases and J gave up 6 bases, with 13 bases separating them. The CDR3 has 15 residues. Germline V gene sequence: CDR1 SGHAT, CDR2 FQNNGV. The CDR3 loop is CASSLLGDDDEKLFF. Here the CDR3 DNA reads TGTGCCAGCAGCTTACTAGGGGATGATGATGAAAAACTGTTTTTT.

Worth noting for this clonotype: This may stem from a read error, because a much larger clone lies one nucleotide away. This chain uses TRBV6-1 with TRBJ1-6; D is unclear. The CDR3 loop spans 11 amino acids. Trimming pared 7 bases from V and 7 bases from J, leaving 5 bases between. Germline CDR1 reads MNHNS; CDR2 reads SASEGT. The CDR3 here is CASKGNSPLHF. The CDR3 DNA reads TGTGCCAGCAAAGGGAATTCACCCCTCCACTTT.

V and J are TRBV5-1 and TRBJ2-3; 10 nucleotides align to TRBD2. The V gene's germline CDR1 is SGHRS and CDR2 YFSETQ. The CDR3 runs to 17 residues. The junction had 8 bases not matched to a gene; V was cut back by 0 bases and J by 4 bases. This CDR3 reads CASSLEVSGRSADTQYF. CDR3 in DNA: TGCGCCAGCAGCTTGGAGGTTAGCGGGAGGTCCGCAGATACGCAGTATTTT.

The CDR3 loop is CASSPSDTENTEAFF. The CDR3, as DNA: TGTGCCAGCTCACCGTCGGACACAGAGAACACTGAAGCTTTCTTT. The rearrangement links TRBV18 to TRBJ1-1; possibly TRBD1 for D (5 bases). Trimming shortened V by 3 bases and J by 1 base, and 12 bases separated the two germline ends. Per germline, CDR1 KGHSH and CDR2 LQKENI. This CDR3 region has 15 residues.

This clonotype was counted many times. The chain's CDR3 is CASSLAFRIHTDTQYF. The CDR3 DNA sequence: TGTGCCAGCAGTTTGGCATTCCGCATCCACACAGATACGCAGTATTTT. The chain has TRBV27 and TRBJ2-3; D remains ambiguous. CDR1 MNHEY and CDR2 SMNVEV come from the germline V gene (reference sequence). The CDR3 runs to 16 residues. V lost 3 bases and J lost 2, with 15 bases in between.

The sample holds many counts of this clonotype. The V call is TRBV12-5, the J call TRBJ2-5, with D perhaps given as TRBD1 or TRBD2 (5 bases each). Germline assignment: CDR1 LGHNT and CDR2 FRNRAP. V lost 3 bases and J 5 bases, leaving 22 bases between the germline ends. CDR3 length: 17 amino acids. This chain's CDR3 is CASGFRLGDRQIETQYF. The CDR3 coding sequence is TGTGCTAGTGGTTTTCGTTTGGGGGACCGACAAATCGAGACCCAGTACTTC.

In its sample, this clonotype was seen many times. V is TRBV6-5 and J is TRBJ2-1; 8 bases align to TRBD1. CDR1 and CDR2 from the germline V gene are MNHEY and SVGAGI. This CDR3 region has 16 residues. V was pared by 4 bases and J by 1 base, with 6 bases of the junction left unmatched. The CDR3 DNA reads TGTGCCAGCAGTTCCGGACAGGGTAGTTCCTACAATGAGCAGTTCTTC. It translates to CASSSGQGSSYNEQFF.

This clonotype was seen many times. The V call is TRBV29-1, the J call TRBJ1-2; a possible D gene is TRBD1 (6 bases). The CDR3 sequence is 15 residues long. The germline V gene has CDR1 SQVTM and CDR2 ANQGSEA. Trimming stripped 5 bases from V and 4 bases from J, with 20 bases between. This chain's CDR3 is CSVWDTSGGLYGYTF. The CDR3 region has the DNA TGCAGCGTTTGGGATACGTCTGGGGGGCTCTATGGCTACACCTTC.

In its sample, this clonotype was seen many times. The genes are TRBV7-9 and TRBJ2-4; 7 bases align to TRBD2. With V trimmed by 7 bases and J by 1 base, 10 bases remained unmatched. The CDR3 has 16 residues. CDR1 SEHNR and CDR2 FQNEAQ come from the germline V gene (reference sequence). The CDR3 reads CASTHARGEAKNIQYF. CDR3 DNA: TGTGCCAGCACCCACGCCCGGGGGGAGGCCAAAAACATTCAGTACTTC. The full variable domain, in which reference TRBV7-9 and TRBJ2-4 provide the parts outside the CDR3, is DTGVSQNPRHKITKRGQNVTFRCDPISEHNRLYWYRQTLGQGPEFLTYFQNEAQLEKSRLLSDRFSAERPKGSFSTLEIQRTEQGDSAMYLCASTHARGEAKNIQYFGAGTRLSVL.

This clonotype was picked up a small number of times. The V call is TRBV25-1, the J call TRBJ1-2, with D maybe TRBD1 (5 bases). Germline values: CDR1 MGHDK, CDR2 SYGVNS. V dropped 4 bases and J dropped 4 bases, with 16 bases sitting between them. This CDR3 comprises 15 residues. CDR3 loop: CASSVNWAGSYGYTF. In DNA form, the CDR3 reads TGTGCCAGCAGTGTCAACTGGGCAGGGAGCTATGGCTACACCTTC.

This clonotype has only one observation. The chain has TRBV27 and TRBJ2-1; TRBD1 matches 7 bases. Germline CDR1 reads MNHEY; CDR2 reads SMNVEV (reference sequence). The CDR3 has 18 residues. The J segment lost 4 bases and the V segment lost 1 base, leaving 13 bases of the junction unmatched. DNA for the CDR3: TGTGCCAGCAGTTTATGGCAGGGGGACCCTTTTGGGTACAATGAGCAGTTCTTC. Translated, it gives CASSLWQGDPFGYNEQFF.

This clonotype was seen only a few times. The rearrangement links TRBV6-1 to TRBJ2-7; 13 bases line up with TRBD2. Per the germline V gene, CDR1 is MNHNS and CDR2 is SASEGT. Losses at the gene ends were 6 bases for V and 8 bases for J; bases not matched to a gene: 7. CDR3 size: 14 residues. In DNA, the CDR3 is TGTGCCAGCAGCCCGGGACTAGCGGGATACAAGCAGTACTTC. This codes for CASSPGLAGYKQYF.

The table lists this clonotype with many counts. The rearrangement uses TRBV20-1 and TRBJ2-3, with D possibly called TRBD1 or TRBD2 (7 bases each). Germline V gives CDR1 DFQATT, CDR2 SNEGSKA (reference sequence). This CDR3 has 17 amino acids. The V and J ends lost 0 bases and 2 bases respectively, with 18 bases between them. In DNA, the CDR3 is TGCAGTGCTAGAGATCAGGGGGGGGACCTACTCACAGATACGCAGTATTTT. This gives the protein CSARDQGGDLLTDTQYF.

This clonotype appeared many times. The V gene is TRBV5-5, the J gene TRBJ1-2; no definite D call. The length of the CDR3 is 16 residues. Per the germline V gene, CDR1 is SGHKS and CDR2 is YYEKEE (reference sequence). The germline V and J ends were trimmed by 0 bases and 4 bases, with 16 bases remaining between them. This chain's CDR3 is CASSLVPAHRLYGYTF. The CDR3 bases are TGTGCCAGCAGCTTGGTACCAGCCCATCGTCTCTATGGCTACACCTTC.

Turning to this clonotype: A read error is possible here, since a much larger clone lies one base away. The V call is TRBV19, the J call TRBJ1-1; perhaps TRBD1 as D (5 bases). This CDR3 contains 21 residues. Looked up from germline, CDR1 is LNHDA and CDR2 is SQIVND (reference sequence). CDR3 loop: CASGIEPGLAIYLELNTEAFF. CDR3 nucleotides: TGTGCCAGTGGTATAGAACCGGGACTGGCGATTTACTTGGAGTTGAACACTGAAGCTTTCTTT.

This clonotype has at least ten counts. The chain is built from TRBV28 and TRBJ1-5; weak D call: TRBD1 (5 bases). Germline CDR1 reads MDHEN; CDR2 reads SYDVKM. Trimming left V 6 bases short and J 6 bases short, with 15 bases between. This CDR3 is 14 amino acids long. The CDR3 reads CASSLTDRSQPQHF. CDR3 in DNA: TGTGCCAGCAGCCTGACAGATAGGTCTCAGCCCCAGCATTTT.

This clonotype was recorded at least ten times. V usage is TRBV12-3 or TRBV12-4 and J usage is TRBJ1-6; D is ambiguous. The CDR3 totals 14 residues. Trimming took 5 bases from V and 7 from J, leaving 12 bases between them. CDR3 in amino acids: CASSRRGGNSPLHF. The CDR3, as DNA: TGTGCCAGCAGTCGCCGGGGAGGGAATTCACCCCTCCACTTT.

A word on this clonotype: A much larger clonotype is one base distant, so this may be a read error. This sequence joins TRBV4-3 and TRBJ2-7; D is possibly TRBD2 (6 bases). The CDR3 has 14 residues. Looked up from germline, CDR1 is LGHNA and CDR2 is YSLEER. Trimming removed 1 base from V and 7 bases from J, with 14 bases in between. CDR3 sequence reads: CASSQAKGLGEQYF. Here the CDR3 DNA reads TGCGCCAGCAGCCAAGCAAAGGGACTTGGGGAGCAGTACTTC.

This clonotype was picked up a small number of times. The genes are TRBV19 and TRBJ1-5; D possibly corresponds to TRBD1 (6 bases). Germline assignment: CDR1 LNHDA and CDR2 SQIVND (reference sequence). The CDR3 contains 14 residues. V shed 5 bases and J shed 5 bases, with 13 bases lying between them. The CDR3 sequence: CASSLTGTHQPQHF. The CDR3, as DNA: TGTGCCAGTAGTCTCACAGGGACCCATCAGCCCCAGCATTTT.

This clonotype occurred a few times. The gene calls are TRBV20-1 and TRBJ2-1; no firm D call. The CDR3 sequence is 16 residues long. Deletions cut 0 bases from V and 6 bases from J, with 18 bases between. The germline V gene encodes CDR1 DFQATT and CDR2 SNEGSKA (reference sequence). CDR3 sequence reads: CSARDRLDLPGNEQFF. Written as DNA, the CDR3 is TGCAGTGCTAGAGATCGGCTGGACCTGCCCGGCAATGAGCAGTTCTTC.

V and J are TRBV7-3 and TRBJ2-3; TRBD2 is a possible D gene (6 bases). The V end was cut by 2 bases, the J end by 0 bases, with 15 bases between. Germline V gene data show CDR1 as SGHTA and CDR2 as FQGTGA. This CDR3 has 17 amino acids. The chain's CDR3 is CASSLQAGFPSTDTQYF. The CDR3 DNA follows: TGTGCCAGCAGCTTACAAGCGGGCTTTCCTAGCACAGATACGCAGTATTTT.

This clonotype was detected ten times or more. The chain employs TRBV18 and TRBJ1-5; D is unresolved. V lost 0 bases, J lost 2 bases, and 2 bases lay in between. The CDR3 contains 13 residues. Germline values: CDR1 KGHSH, CDR2 LQKENI. CDR3 region: CASSPPGNQPQHF. In nucleotides, the CDR3 is TGTGCCAGCTCACCACCGGGCAATCAGCCCCAGCATTTT.

This clonotype was detected many times. The chain carries TRBV20-1 and TRBJ2-5; 12 bases map to TRBD2. This CDR3 region has 17 residues. From germline, CDR1 is DFQATT and CDR2 SNEGSKA (reference sequence). V shed 1 base, J shed 5 bases, and the junction held 11 bases outside the gene matches. In DNA form, the CDR3 reads TGCAGTGCTAGAGTTGCTGCTAGCGGGAGGGCCGATGAGACCCAGTACTTC. This translates into CSARVAASGRADETQYF.

This clonotype was recorded at least ten times. This chain joins TRBV6-5 and TRBJ2-7; no clear D gene. Trimming removed 0 bases at V and 2 bases at J, with 14 bases between. This CDR3 is built from 16 residues. The germline V gene has CDR1 MNHEY and CDR2 SVGAGI. CDR3 amino acids: CASSYSMSKLTYEQYF. CDR3 DNA sequence: TGTGCCAGCAGTTACTCAATGTCGAAGCTAACCTACGAGCAGTACTTC.

This clonotype was counted between two and nine times. The chain uses TRBV6-5 and TRBJ2-2, with TRBD2 matching over 8 bases. V lost 2 bases to trimming and J lost 5 bases; unmatched junction nucleotides: 7. The CDR3 contains 16 residues. Looked up from germline, CDR1 is MNHEY and CDR2 is SVGAGI. The CDR3 loop reads CASSYRFQRETGELFF. The CDR3 DNA reads as TGTGCCAGCAGTTACCGATTCCAGCGGGAGACCGGGGAGCTGTTTTTT.

The table lists this clonotype with many counts. V usage is TRBV7-9 and J usage is TRBJ1-2; possibly TRBD1 for D (5 bases). Germline V gene sequence: CDR1 SEHNR, CDR2 FQNEAQ (reference sequence). Between the trimmed V and J ends, which lost 4 bases and 7 bases, there was a span of 16 bases. This CDR3 contains 14 residues. This CDR3 is CASSSQVEVSGYTF. Written as DNA, the CDR3 is TGTGCCAGCAGCTCACAGGTGGAAGTCAGTGGCTACACCTTC.

This clonotype was found many times. J is TRBJ1-4 and V is TRBV9; 7 bases fit TRBD1. The V and J ends lost 3 bases and 8 bases, in that order; junction bases with no gene match: 7. Germline V CDR1 and CDR2: SGDLS, YYNGEE. The CDR3 loop spans 14 amino acids. CDR3 loop: CASSELTGSEKLFF. The CDR3 nucleotides are TGTGCCAGCAGCGAGCTGACAGGGAGCGAAAAACTGTTTTTT.

Only a few counts were recorded for this clonotype. V gene TRBV7-2 combines with J gene TRBJ2-7, with a weak D call TRBD2 (5 bases). V was clipped by 5 bases and J by 5 bases, with 13 bases between them. This CDR3 spans 13 amino acids. The germline V gene has CDR1 SGHTA and CDR2 FQGNSA. CDR3 nucleotide sequence: TGTGCCAGCAGCGCGGGCCCGATGGACGAGCAGTACTTC. This gives the protein CASSAGPMDEQYF.